Below are 4 T cell receptor beta chains sequenced from a single sample in a study of radiotherapy plus CTLA-4 blockade in lung cancer. Assay used: immunoSEQ multiplex PCR; TCRdb lists only in-frame clones, some missing. The sample shows around 90,000 clones, roughly four fifths of them seen only once. The material was peripheral blood, obtained from a patient treated with radiotherapy plus ipilimumab. The receptors stem from a human donor with non-small cell lung cancer who had stable disease on radiotherapy plus ipilimumab.

The chain recombines TRBV29-1 with TRBJ2-3; 14 nucleotides align to TRBD2. CDR3 length: 18 amino acids. Trimming took 6 bases from V and 2 from J; bases not matched to a gene: 13. Germline V gives CDR1 SQVTM, CDR2 ANQGSEA. The CDR3 loop is CSVAYGLAGGKLTDTQYF. Here the CDR3 DNA reads TGCAGCGTCGCTTACGGACTAGCGGGGGGAAAACTCACAGATACGCAGTATTTT.

The rearrangement uses TRBV11-2 and TRBJ2-7; a weak D match, TRBD2 (6 bases). The CDR3 totals 15 residues. Germline V gives CDR1 SGHAT, CDR2 FQNNGV. The V gene lost 7 bases and the J gene lost 0 bases, with 16 bases spanning the gap. The CDR3 DNA follows: TGTGCCAGCACCCTGGGGAGGCGAAGCTCCTACGAGCAGTACTTC. It translates to CASTLGRRSSYEQYF.

The rearrangement joins TRBV28 to TRBJ2-3; 10 bases are shared with TRBD2. This CDR3 has 14 residues. Germline CDR1 MDHEN, CDR2 SYDVKM. This chain's CDR3 is CVTRAGGIIDTQYF. In DNA, the CDR3 is TGTGTCACCCGAGCGGGAGGGATTATAGATACGCAGTATTTT.

The chain is built from TRBV6-6 and TRBJ1-1; D might be TRBD1 (5 bases). Per germline, CDR1 MNHNY and CDR2 SVGAGI (reference sequence). The length of the CDR3 is 15 residues. Trimming left V 5 bases short and J 4 bases short, with 17 bases between. The CDR3 bases are TGTGCCAGCAGTAGAGGGACGAGCTGGATCACTGAAGCTTTCTTT. Amino acids: CASSRGTSWITEAFF.